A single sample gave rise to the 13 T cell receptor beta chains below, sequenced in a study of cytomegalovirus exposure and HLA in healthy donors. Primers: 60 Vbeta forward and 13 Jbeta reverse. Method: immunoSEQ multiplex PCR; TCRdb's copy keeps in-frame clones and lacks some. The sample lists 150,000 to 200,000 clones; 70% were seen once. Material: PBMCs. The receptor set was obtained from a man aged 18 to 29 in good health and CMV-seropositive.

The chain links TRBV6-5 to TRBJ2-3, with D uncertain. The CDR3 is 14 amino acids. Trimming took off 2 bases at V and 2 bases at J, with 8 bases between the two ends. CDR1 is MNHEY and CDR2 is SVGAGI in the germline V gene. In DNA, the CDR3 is TGTGCCAGCAGTTACAGACTGCCCACAGATACGCAGTATTTT. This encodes CASSYRLPTDTQYF.

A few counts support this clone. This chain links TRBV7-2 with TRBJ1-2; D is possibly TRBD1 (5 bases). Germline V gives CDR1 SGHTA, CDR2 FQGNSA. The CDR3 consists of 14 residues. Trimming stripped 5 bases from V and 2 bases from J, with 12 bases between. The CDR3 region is CASSPGGYNYGYTF. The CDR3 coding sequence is TGTGCCAGCAGCCCCGGGGGATACAACTATGGCTACACCTTC.

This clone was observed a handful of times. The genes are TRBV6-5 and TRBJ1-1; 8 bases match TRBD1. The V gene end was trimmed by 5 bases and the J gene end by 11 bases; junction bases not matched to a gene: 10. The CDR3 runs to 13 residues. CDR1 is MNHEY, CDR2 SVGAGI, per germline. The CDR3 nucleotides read TGTGCCAGCAGTGCGTTACAGGGGGTGTGGGCTTTCTTT. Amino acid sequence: CASSALQGVWAFF.

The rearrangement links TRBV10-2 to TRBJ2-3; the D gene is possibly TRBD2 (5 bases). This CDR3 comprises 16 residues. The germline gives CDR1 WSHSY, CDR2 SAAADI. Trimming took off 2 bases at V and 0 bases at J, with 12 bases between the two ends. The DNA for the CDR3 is TGCGCCAGCAGTGAGGGACTTTTTACTAGCACAGATACGCAGTATTTT. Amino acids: CASSEGLFTSTDTQYF.

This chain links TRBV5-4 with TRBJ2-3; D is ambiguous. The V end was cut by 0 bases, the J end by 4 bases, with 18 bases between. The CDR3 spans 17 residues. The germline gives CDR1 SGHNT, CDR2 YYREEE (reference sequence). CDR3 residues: CASSLEAGPIFADTQYF. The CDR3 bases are TGTGCCAGCAGCTTGGAAGCAGGTCCTATTTTCGCAGATACGCAGTATTTT.

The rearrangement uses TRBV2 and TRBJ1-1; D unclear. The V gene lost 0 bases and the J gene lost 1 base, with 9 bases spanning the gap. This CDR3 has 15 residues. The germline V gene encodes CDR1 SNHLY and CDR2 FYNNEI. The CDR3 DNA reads TGTGCCAGCAGTGAAGCTGGCCGAAAGAACACTGAAGCTTTCTTT. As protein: CASSEAGRKNTEAFF.

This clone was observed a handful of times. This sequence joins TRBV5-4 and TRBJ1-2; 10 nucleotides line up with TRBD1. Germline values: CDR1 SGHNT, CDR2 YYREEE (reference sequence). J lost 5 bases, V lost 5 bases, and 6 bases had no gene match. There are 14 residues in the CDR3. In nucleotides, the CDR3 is TGTGCCAGCAGTAGACAGGGGGCGCATTATGGCTACACCTTC. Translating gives CASSRQGAHYGYTF. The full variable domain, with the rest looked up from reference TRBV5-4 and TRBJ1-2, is ETGVTQSPTHLIKTRGQQVTLRCSSQSGHNTVSWYQQALGQGPQFIFQYYREEENGRGNFPPRFSGLQFPNYSSELNVNALELDDSALYLCASSRQGAHYGYTFGSGTRLTVV.

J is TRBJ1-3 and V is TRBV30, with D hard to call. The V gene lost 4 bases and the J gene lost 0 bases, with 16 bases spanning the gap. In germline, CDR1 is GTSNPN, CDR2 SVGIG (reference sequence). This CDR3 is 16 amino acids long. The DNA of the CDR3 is TGTGCCTGGACTCCCAACCGCGGTAGCTCTGGAAACACCATATATTTT. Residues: CAWTPNRGSSGNTIYF.

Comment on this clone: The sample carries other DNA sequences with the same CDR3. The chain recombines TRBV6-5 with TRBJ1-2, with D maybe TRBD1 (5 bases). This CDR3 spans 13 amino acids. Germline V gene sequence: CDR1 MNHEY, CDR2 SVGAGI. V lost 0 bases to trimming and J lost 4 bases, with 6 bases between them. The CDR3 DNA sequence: TGTGCCAGCAGTTACTCGGGGGGCTATGGCTACACCTTC. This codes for CASSYSGGYGYTF.

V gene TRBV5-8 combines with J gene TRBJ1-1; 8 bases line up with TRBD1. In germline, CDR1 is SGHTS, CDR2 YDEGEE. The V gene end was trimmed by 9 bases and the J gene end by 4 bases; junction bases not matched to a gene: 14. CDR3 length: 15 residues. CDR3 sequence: CATQGARGYVTEAFF. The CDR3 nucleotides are TGTGCCACCCAGGGGGCCCGGGGTTATGTCACTGAAGCTTTCTTT.

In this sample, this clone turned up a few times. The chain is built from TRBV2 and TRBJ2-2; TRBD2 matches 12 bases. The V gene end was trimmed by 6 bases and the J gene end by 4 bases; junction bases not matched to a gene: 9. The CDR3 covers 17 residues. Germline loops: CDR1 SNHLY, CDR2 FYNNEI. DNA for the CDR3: TGTGCCAGCAGCCGAACTAGCGGGAGGTCCTCCACCGGGGAGCTGTTTTTT. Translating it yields CASSRTSGRSSTGELFF.

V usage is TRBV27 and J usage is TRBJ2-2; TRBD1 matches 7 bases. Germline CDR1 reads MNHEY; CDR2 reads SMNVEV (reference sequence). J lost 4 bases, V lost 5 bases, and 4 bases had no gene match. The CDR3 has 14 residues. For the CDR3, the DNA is TGTGCCAGCAGTCCGGACAGGAGCACCGGGGAGCTGTTTTTT. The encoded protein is CASSPDRSTGELFF.

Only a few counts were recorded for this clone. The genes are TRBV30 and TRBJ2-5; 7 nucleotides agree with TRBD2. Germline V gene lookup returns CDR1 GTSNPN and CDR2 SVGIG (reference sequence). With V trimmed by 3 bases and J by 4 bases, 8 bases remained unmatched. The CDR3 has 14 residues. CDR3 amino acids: CAWSVTSSRETQYF. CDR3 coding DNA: TGTGCCTGGAGCGTGACTAGCTCACGAGAGACCCAGTACTTC.